These 2 T cell receptor beta chains came from one sample sequenced in a study of cytotoxic CD8 clonotypes in ibrutinib-treated CLL. The data were produced by immunoSEQ multiplex PCR, yet TCRdb's version contains in-frame clones alone and is incomplete. This sample has approximately 190,000 clones, with 79% found just once. The sample consisted of PBMCs, taken after 12 months of ibrutinib treatment. Receptors were obtained from a human donor with chronic lymphocytic leukemia.

This clone was detected a few times. The chain is built from TRBV11-2 and TRBJ2-2, with 8 bases lining up with TRBD1. Germline trimming cut 3 bases from V and 5 bases from J; bases unmatched to any gene: 14. The CDR3 sequence is 18 residues long. Germline-derived CDR1 and CDR2 are SGHAT and FQNNGV. CDR3 residues: CASSFSYRGALGTGELFF. In DNA form, the CDR3 reads TGTGCCAGCAGCTTTTCCTACAGGGGGGCCCTAGGTACCGGGGAGCTGTTTTTT.

The gene calls are TRBV2 and TRBJ1-2; D not resolved. CDR3 length equals 17 residues. The V end lost 4 bases, the J end lost 6 bases, and 24 bases lay between the germline ends. Per the germline V gene, CDR1 is SNHLY and CDR2 is FYNNEI. The CDR3, as DNA: TGTGCCAGCAGTGTCCGCGGGATCATGGTGACCAAAGATGGCTACACCTTC. Encoded protein: CASSVRGIMVTKDGYTF. The variable domain in full, with the rest retrieved from reference TRBV2 and TRBJ1-2, is EPEVTQTPSHQVTQMGQEVILRCVPISNHLYFYWYRQILGQKVEFLVSFYNNEISEKSEIFDDQFSVERPDGSNFTLKIRSTKLEDSAMYFCASSVRGIMVTKDGYTFGSGTRLTVV.